The 11 T cell receptor beta chains reported below all come from one sample, sequenced in a study of CDR3 diversity in severe acne. TCRdb redid the calling of the PCR reads with MiXCR, one entry per CDR3 protein. The table shows 65,000 to 95,000 distinct CDR3 sequences, with 45% to 55% occurring only once. The source material was blood. The receptors come from a male donor in good health, without acne.

Concerning this clonotype: Without the conserved terminal phenylalanine or tryptophan, this CDR3 likely stems from a read error. The CDR3 DNA is TGTGCCAGCAGGGAGAACTACGAGCAGTACTCC. Translation: CASRENYEQYS. The chain is built from TRBV6-9 and TRBJ2-7; D is uncertain. CDR3 length: 11 residues. Germline values: CDR1 MNHGY, CDR2 SVAAGI. Trimming cost V 6 bases and J 3 bases, with 6 bases left between them.

A word on this clonotype: The DNA is omitted, as the CDR3 cannot be located on it reliably, and the CDR3 follows TCRdb's listing. The CDR3 here is CASSLGLANEQYFGPGTIYF. The rearrangement joins TRBV7-2 to TRBJ1-3. Germline CDR1 is SGHTA and CDR2 is FQGNSA. A total of 20 residues make up the CDR3, ends included.

This clonotype appeared many times. The chain combines TRBV9 with TRBJ2-3; D unresolved. CDR3 length: 15 residues. Germline-derived CDR1 and CDR2 are SGDLS and YYNGEE. V was cut by 0 bases and J by 0 bases, with 8 bases left in between. As DNA, the CDR3 is TGTGCCAGCAGCGTAGATCACCGTAGCACAGATACGCAGTATTTT. This encodes CASSVDHRSTDTQYF.

This clonotype appeared once. CDR3 region: CASSQPGLPREQYF. CDR3 DNA sequence: TGCGCCAGCAGCCAACCGGGACTCCCACGTGAGCAGTACTTC. The rearrangement links TRBV4-1 to TRBJ2-7, with D possibly being TRBD2 (6 bases). Germline CDR1 reads MGHRA; CDR2 reads YSYEKL. This CDR3 is 14 amino acids long. Trimming took 2 bases from V and 7 from J, leaving 15 bases between them.

This clonotype was found a few times. V and J are TRBV20-1 and TRBJ2-7; TRBD2 agrees at 7 bases. V shed 3 bases and J 0 bases; nucleotides not matched to a gene: 5. Germline CDR1 reads DFQATT; CDR2 reads SNEGSKA (reference sequence). The CDR3 totals 14 residues. The DNA of the CDR3 is TGCAGTGCTAGGAGGGGACTATGCTCCTACGAGCAGTACTTC. This encodes CSARRGLCSYEQYF.

The rearrangement links TRBV24-1 to TRBJ2-7; 7 bases map to TRBD1. This CDR3 comprises 12 residues. CDR1 and CDR2 (germline): KGHDR, SFDVKD. The junction had 1 base not matched to a gene; V was cut back by 9 bases and J by 0 bases. The CDR3 loop is CATGQASYEQYF. CDR3 DNA: TGTGCCACCGGACAGGCCTCCTACGAGCAGTACTTC.

V usage is TRBV2 and J usage is TRBJ2-3; 9 bases align to TRBD2. The junction had 8 bases not matched to a gene; V was cut back by 11 bases and J by 5 bases. From germline, CDR1 is SNHLY and CDR2 FYNNEI. The CDR3 totals 13 residues. CDR3 amino acids: CAPVAGDGDTQYF. CDR3 DNA sequence: TGTGCCCCCGTAGCGGGAGATGGAGATACGCAGTATTTT.

About this clonotype itself: At one boundary the junction diverges from the germline segment, which might be a read error. This chain uses TRBV20-1 with TRBJ2-3, with D possibly being TRBD2 (5 bases). The germline V gene has CDR1 DFQATT and CDR2 SNEGSKA (reference sequence). CDR3 size: 15 residues. CDR3 region: CSAMDWESFTDTRYF. CDR3 in DNA: TGCAGTGCCATGGATTGGGAGTCTTTCACAGATACGCGGTATTTT.

The V call is TRBV7-6, the J call TRBJ1-1; D gene unclear. The CDR3 spans 13 residues. The ends were cut back, 4 bases at V and 2 bases at J, with 8 bases in the middle. Per germline, CDR1 SGHVS and CDR2 FNYEAQ. CDR3 amino acids: CASSSVPNTEAFF. The DNA for the CDR3 is TGTGCCAGCAGCTCAGTGCCAAACACTGAAGCTTTCTTT. The full variable domain, with the rest looked up from reference TRBV7-6 and TRBJ1-1, is GAGVSQSPRYKVTKRGQDVALRCDPISGHVSLYWYRQALGQGPEFLTYFNYEAQQDKSGLPNDRFSAERPEGSISTLTIQRTEQRDSAMYRCASSSVPNTEAFFGQGTRLTVV.

The V call is TRBV5-4, the J call TRBJ2-5, with TRBD1 matching over 8 bases. The V gene end was trimmed by 2 bases and the J gene end by 5 bases; junction bases not matched to a gene: 2. The CDR3 spans 13 residues. Germline CDR1 reads SGHNT; CDR2 reads YYREEE (reference sequence). The chain's CDR3 is CASSFGDRETQYF. In nucleotides, the CDR3 is TGTGCCAGCAGCTTTGGGGACAGGGAGACCCAGTACTTC.

This clonotype was counted at least ten times. The V call is TRBV20-1, the J call TRBJ1-5, with D possibly TRBD1 on 5 matching bases. Germline V gene sequence: CDR1 DFQATT, CDR2 SNEGSKA (reference sequence). The CDR3 contains 19 residues. The V end lost 5 bases, the J end lost 0 bases, and 26 bases lay between the germline ends. CDR3 DNA: TGCAGTGCTCCGCGTGAGTCACGGGGGATCTGGAGTAGCAATCAGCCCCAGCATTTT. Protein: CSAPRESRGIWSSNQPQHF.